This TCR beta chain was profiled in a study of molecular identifiers for immune sequencing clone quantification. Naive CD8 libraries used roughly 17,000 to 1,000,000 sorted cells and 10%, 30% or 50% RNA. Making the bulk TCR libraries relied on previously described methods and listed TCR primers. From the PCR reads, TCRdb called clonotypes with MiXCR, one entry per CDR3 protein. This sample has 65,000 to 70,000 distinct CDR3 sequences, with roughly 18% found just once. The germline V gene encodes CDR1 KGHDR and CDR2 SFDVKD. The CDR3 has 21 residues. Study-wide findings and caveats: Highly expanded clone sizes could end up underestimated if a barcode were shared by identical TCR molecules.

This clonotype was seen only a few times. Its antigen remains unidentified. One end of the junction fails to match germline, which may point to a read error. The TCR sequence derives from a human donor in good health. Some libraries in this study had Jurkat cell RNA spiked in. The chain couples TRBV24-1 to TRBJ2-4; 7 bases fit TRBD2. Sequencing was done on a sample of naive CD8+ T cells from blood, with Jurkat cell RNA spiked in. Subset described: FACS-sorted CD8+CD4-CCR7+CD45RA+ naive T cells. Here the CDR3 reads CATMGDPGLREIGPSRNIQHF. The CDR3 DNA reads as TGTGCTACCATGGGAGATCCGGGTCTGCGGGAGATTGGGCCCTCCCGAAACATTCAGCACTTC.